One sample yielded the 19 T cell receptor beta chains listed below, sequenced in a study of breast tumors, draining lymph nodes, adjacent tissues. Breast cancer patients provided tissue from their axillary draining lymph nodes. TCRdb re-analysed the multiplex PCR reads in MiXCR, keeping a single row per CDR3 protein. This table holds over 100,000 distinct CDR3 sequences, about 20% found once. The material sequenced was axillary lymph node tissue. The receptors were sampled from a female donor with breast cancer. Some clones in this sample may be carry-over from other donors' samples.

This clonotype was counted at least ten times. This chain links TRBV7-9 with TRBJ2-1; D perhaps matches TRBD2 (6 bases). The CDR3 is 14 residues long. Deletions cut 6 bases from V and 6 bases from J, with 15 bases between. Per germline, CDR1 SEHNR and CDR2 FQNEAQ (reference sequence). The CDR3 region is CASRIAEGSNEQFF. In nucleotides, the CDR3 is TGTGCCAGCAGGATAGCGGAGGGAAGCAATGAGCAGTTCTTC.

This clonotype appeared many times. The V gene is TRBV20-1, the J gene TRBJ2-3, with 10 bases aligning to TRBD2. CDR3 length: 15 residues. The trim removed 5 bases at V and 1 base at J, leaving 6 bases unmatched. The V gene's germline CDR1 is DFQATT and CDR2 SNEGSKA (reference sequence). CDR3 nucleotide sequence: TGCAGTGCTGCCCCGGGGACTAGCGGCACAGATACGCAGTATTTT. It specifies CSAAPGTSGTDTQYF.

This clonotype was seen repeatedly, ten times or more. The chain employs TRBV20-1 and TRBJ2-7, with D maybe TRBD2 (6 bases). V gave up 5 bases and J gave up 1 base, with 15 bases separating them. Germline V lookup: CDR1 DFQATT, CDR2 SNEGSKA (reference sequence). The CDR3 contains 14 residues. This CDR3 is CSARTAGRSYEQYF. The DNA for the CDR3 is TGCAGTGCTCGCACAGCGGGTCGTTCCTACGAGCAGTACTTC.

To note about this clonotype: This could be a read error, since a much larger clone is one nucleotide away. V usage is TRBV19 and J usage is TRBJ2-7; 10 nucleotides align to TRBD1. Germline loops: CDR1 LNHDA, CDR2 SQIVND (reference sequence). This CDR3 has 15 amino acids. V was pared by 5 bases and J by 2 bases, with 6 bases of the junction left unmatched. CDR3 region: CASSPGQGEAYEQYF. The CDR3 coding sequence is TGTGCCAGTAGTCCCGGACAGGGGGAGGCCTACGAGCAGTACTTC.

This clonotype showed up many times. The chain links TRBV2 to TRBJ2-5; D is perhaps TRBD1 or TRBD2 (5 bases each). In germline, CDR1 is SNHLY, CDR2 FYNNEI. CDR3 length: 13 residues. Trimming removed 7 bases at V and 5 bases at J, with 14 bases between. CDR3: CASIIEGRETQYF. The CDR3 DNA follows: TGTGCCAGCATTATTGAGGGACGGGAGACCCAGTACTTC.

The J gene is TRBJ2-7, the V gene TRBV29-1, with 9 bases lining up with TRBD1. V was pared by 6 bases and J by 2 bases, with 8 bases of the junction left unmatched. Germline V gene sequence: CDR1 SQVTM, CDR2 ANQGSEA. The CDR3 consists of 14 residues. The CDR3 sequence: CSVVQGALAYEQYF. In DNA form, the CDR3 reads TGCAGCGTGGTACAGGGGGCACTAGCCTACGAGCAGTACTTC.

About this clonotype: Since a much larger clone is just one base distant, this may be a read error. The CDR3 sequence: CASSEAGGQKYYELYF. DNA for the CDR3: TGTGCCAGCAGTGAAGCAGGGGGACAGAAATACTACGAGCTGTACTTC. The V call is TRBV6-1, the J call TRBJ2-7, with TRBD1 matching over 7 bases. There are 16 residues in the CDR3. Germline V gives CDR1 MNHNS, CDR2 SASEGT.

In regard to this clonotype: This may be a read error, as it is one base from a much larger clone. J is TRBJ2-3 and V is TRBV9, with a weak D call TRBD1 (5 bases). CDR1 and CDR2 from the germline V gene are SGDLS and YYNGEE. The CDR3 loop spans 15 amino acids. CDR3 region: CAGSVYGASTDTQYF. CDR3 coding DNA: TGTGCCGGCAGCGTATATGGGGCGTCCACAGATACGCAGTATTTT.

This clonotype was recorded at least ten times. The chain combines TRBV5-4 with TRBJ2-3, with D possibly matching TRBD1 (6 bases). Trimming removed 4 bases at V and 0 bases at J, with 15 bases between. The CDR3 runs to 16 residues. CDR1 is SGHNT and CDR2 is YYREEE in the germline V gene (reference sequence). Here the CDR3 reads CASSLNRVPSTDTQYF. The CDR3, as DNA: TGTGCCAGCAGCCTGAACAGGGTGCCTAGCACAGATACGCAGTATTTT.

This clonotype came up many times. In DNA form, the CDR3 reads TGCAGTGCTAGCGCCGGGGGCCAAGAGACCCAGTACTTC. Translation: CSASAGGQETQYF. The V and J genes are TRBV20-1 and TRBJ2-5; TRBD2 might be the D (6 bases). Trimming removed 3 bases at V and 1 base at J, with 9 bases between. The CDR3 has 13 residues. CDR1 and CDR2 from the germline V gene are DFQATT and SNEGSKA (reference sequence).

This clonotype was detected ten times or more. The genes are TRBV10-1 and TRBJ1-5, with a tentative D call TRBD1 (6 bases). This CDR3 is built from 15 residues. V lost 11 bases and J lost 0, with 17 bases in between. Germline V gene data show CDR1 as WNHNN and CDR2 as SYGVQD (reference sequence). The CDR3 bases are TGCGCCGGGGGGCGGAGGTCCTATAGCAATCAGCCCCAGCATTTT. This gives the protein CAGGRRSYSNQPQHF.

This clonotype came up many times. The rearrangement uses TRBV14 and TRBJ2-2; perhaps TRBD1 as D (6 bases). The CDR3 sequence is 14 residues long. The V gene's germline CDR1 is SGHDN and CDR2 FVKESK. V lost 5 bases to trimming and J lost 7 bases, with 14 bases between them. The CDR3 here is CASSAQGNIGELFF. The CDR3 DNA follows: TGTGCCAGCAGCGCACAGGGTAATATCGGGGAGCTGTTTTTT.

As concerns this clonotype: This may be a read error: a much more frequent sequence differs by one nucleotide. The J gene is TRBJ2-7, the V gene TRBV14; D not resolved. The germline V gene encodes CDR1 SGHDN and CDR2 FVKESK. The CDR3 is made up of 16 amino acids. Trimming left V 4 bases short and J 2 bases short, with 18 bases between. CDR3 residues: CASSPDFYRGAYEQYF. As DNA, the CDR3 is TGTGCCAGCAGCCCAGACTTCTACCGAGGTGCCTACGAGCAGTACTTC.

The chain links TRBV7-9 to TRBJ2-3; possibly TRBD2 for D (5 bases). Trimming took off 5 bases at V and 4 bases at J, with 16 bases between the two ends. Germline-derived CDR1 and CDR2 are SEHNR and FQNEAQ (reference sequence). The CDR3 contains 15 residues. The CDR3 reads CASSPYGVGSDTQYF. The CDR3 coding sequence is TGTGCCAGCAGCCCCTACGGGGTCGGGTCAGATACGCAGTATTTT.

There are many counts of this clonotype. The rearrangement joins TRBV7-6 to TRBJ2-3, with TRBD2 matching 11 bases. J gave up 0 bases and V 5 bases, and 10 bases lay outside the gene matches. Germline V gives CDR1 SGHVS, CDR2 FNYEAQ. The CDR3 length is 18 residues. CDR3 sequence: CASSRIPTSGKSTDTQYF. Written as DNA, the CDR3 is TGTGCCAGCAGCCGGATACCGACTAGCGGGAAAAGCACAGATACGCAGTATTTT.

This clonotype was counted ten times or more. The rearrangement uses TRBV6-1 and TRBJ1-6; TRBD1 matches 9 bases. CDR1 and CDR2 (germline): MNHNS, SASEGT. This CDR3 is built from 15 residues. The ends lost 4 bases at V and 14 bases at J; junction bases unmatched: 12. Here the CDR3 DNA reads TGTGCCAGCAGTGCCCGGACAGGGGTAGTCGTGGCCCTCCACTTT. Protein product: CASSARTGVVVALHF.

This clonotype was counted many times. This chain uses TRBV6-1 with TRBJ2-7; D is possibly TRBD1 or TRBD2 (5 bases each). Looked up from germline, CDR1 is MNHNS and CDR2 is SASEGT. The CDR3 has 16 residues. Deletions cut 2 bases from V and 3 bases from J, with 17 bases between. CDR3 coding DNA: TGTGCCAGCAGTGAATGGTTTGGGGGAAACAGCTACGAGCAGTACTTC. It codes for CASSEWFGGNSYEQYF.

Details on this clonotype: Just one base apart from a much larger clone, this may be a read error. V usage is TRBV14 and J usage is TRBJ2-7; tentatively, D is TRBD2 (5 bases). The CDR3 has 13 residues. Germline V lookup: CDR1 SGHDN, CDR2 FVKESK. The V and J ends lost 5 bases and 6 bases respectively, with 14 bases between them. This CDR3 is CASSLATRREQYF. DNA of the CDR3: TGTGCCAGCAGCTTAGCTACTAGGCGCGAGCAGTACTTC.

This clonotype was found many times. This sequence joins TRBV20-1 and TRBJ2-1, with 9 nucleotides matching TRBD2. CDR3 length: 14 amino acids. Germline V gene data show CDR1 as DFQATT and CDR2 as SNEGSKA (reference sequence). The junction had 6 bases not matched to a gene; V was cut back by 5 bases and J by 4 bases. CDR3 nucleotide sequence: TGCAGTGCTGACGCGGGAGGGCCTTACAATGAGCAGTTCTTC. It translates to CSADAGGPYNEQFF.